This entry is about one T cell receptor (beta chain). No antigen is known for it. The data were taken from a study of PD-1 blockade in mismatch repair-deficient tumors. Germline assignment: CDR1 MGHDK and CDR2 SYGVNS. V lost 2 bases to trimming and J lost 4 bases, with 10 bases between them. CDR3 length: 14 residues. General study findings and limits: Tumor-resident clones, often absent from pretreatment blood, expanded after pembrolizumab and then contracted.

Clones were read by immunoSEQ multiplex PCR, and TCRdb kept only the in-frame ones, dropping some. The sample has about 68,000 clones, around 80% seen once. This TCR derives from an adult with mismatch repair-deficient cancer. This rearrangement joins TRBV25-1 to TRBJ2-3, with D perhaps TRBD2 (5 bases). The sequencing used peripheral blood, collected 2 weeks after starting pembrolizumab. The CDR3 coding sequence is TGTGCCAGCAGTGAACGCGAACTAGCAGATACGCAGTATTTT. This codes for CASSERELADTQYF.